Included here is one TCR beta chain sequence, with context. Its antigen is still unknown. Profiled with immunoSEQ multiplex PCR; TCRdb holds only in-frame clones, not every one. This sample has some 72,000 clones, with roughly 94% found just once. The data are from a study of T cell responses to AZD1222 COVID-19 vaccine. The CDR3 is made up of 14 amino acids. Germline trimming cut 4 bases from V and 3 bases from J; bases unmatched to any gene: 3. Germline CDR1 is MNHEY and CDR2 is SVGAGI. Study results and limitations: Unmutated regions of variants are reportedly targeted by nearly half of spike-specific TCRs. Sampling that yielded the repertoires occurred only after the peak T cell response. Baseline antibody screening turned up just six or seven seropositive AZD1222 recipients. Mostly white British, mostly female donors; authors suggested clonal diversity may be underestimated.

The V and J genes are TRBV6-5 and TRBJ1-1; TRBD1 matches 9 bases. This clonotype originated in an adult in good health. Sequenced material: peripheral blood, taken on day 0 of MenACWY control vaccination. This CDR3 is CASSSRTGDTEAFF. The CDR3, as DNA: TGTGCCAGCAGTTCTAGGACAGGGGACACTGAAGCTTTCTTT.